This T cell receptor beta chain is drawn from a study of cytomegalovirus exposure and HLA in healthy donors. Worth noting for this clone: Its antigen is unknown.

It was with 60 Vbeta and 13 Jbeta primers that the PCR ran. Assay: immunoSEQ multiplex PCR; the TCRdb copy retains only in-frame clones and omits some. Its table lists approximately 75,000 clones. The CDR3 length is 18 residues. Germline assignment: CDR1 GTSNPN and CDR2 SVGIG (reference sequence). V dropped 3 bases and J dropped 2; count of bases not matched to a gene: 17. Points from the study as a whole: The study flagged about 150 TCR beta chains as cytomegalovirus-associated. One variant, a missense change in DCLRE1C, was linked in a later analysis to TCR beta V- and J-gene trimming. A few CMV-associated chains proved CMV antigen-specific in vitro. Most TCR sequences proved rare, with some public TCRs found in many donors.

Sequencing input: PBMCs. The rearrangement joins TRBV30 to TRBJ2-7; 9 nucleotides align to TRBD1. The TCR comes from a boy aged 10-17 years in good health and CMV-seronegative. The CDR3 DNA reads TGTGCCTGGAGCGGGGGGACAGGGTACCGGCGGAGCGCCTACGAGCAGTACTTC. The encoded protein is CAWSGGTGYRRSAYEQYF.